Listed here are 2 T cell receptor beta chains from one sample, sequenced in a study of T cells in Graves' hyperthyroidism and ophthalmopathy. The source material, RNA transcripts, was used to amplify TCR beta CDR3 regions. In the first-round RT-PCR of the TCR CDR3, the HTBI primer set was used. TCRdb reanalysed the multiplex PCR reads using MiXCR and keeps one entry per CDR3 protein. In the table there are 450,000 to 650,000 distinct CDR3 sequences, around 21% of which are singletons. What was sequenced was blood. The receptors shown here come from a young man with Graves' hyperthyroidism.

In its sample, this clonotype was seen many times. The chain carries TRBV6-1 and TRBJ1-5; no clear D gene. The CDR3 is made up of 15 amino acids. V lost 1 base and J lost 0, with 7 bases in between. Germline CDR1 reads MNHNS; CDR2 reads SASEGT. The CDR3 sequence is CASSEEAYSNQPQHF. The CDR3 nucleotides are TGTGCCAGCAGTGAAGAAGCGTATAGCAATCAGCCCCAGCATTTT.

This rearrangement joins TRBV12-3 or TRBV12-4 to TRBJ1-6, with a tentative D call TRBD1 (6 bases). This CDR3 is built from 15 residues. V was trimmed by 4 bases and J by 11 bases, leaving 18 bases between them. Here the CDR3 reads CASSSVRGASAPLHF. Here the CDR3 DNA reads TGTGCCAGCAGTTCTGTTCGGGGGGCTTCGGCACCCCTCCACTTT.